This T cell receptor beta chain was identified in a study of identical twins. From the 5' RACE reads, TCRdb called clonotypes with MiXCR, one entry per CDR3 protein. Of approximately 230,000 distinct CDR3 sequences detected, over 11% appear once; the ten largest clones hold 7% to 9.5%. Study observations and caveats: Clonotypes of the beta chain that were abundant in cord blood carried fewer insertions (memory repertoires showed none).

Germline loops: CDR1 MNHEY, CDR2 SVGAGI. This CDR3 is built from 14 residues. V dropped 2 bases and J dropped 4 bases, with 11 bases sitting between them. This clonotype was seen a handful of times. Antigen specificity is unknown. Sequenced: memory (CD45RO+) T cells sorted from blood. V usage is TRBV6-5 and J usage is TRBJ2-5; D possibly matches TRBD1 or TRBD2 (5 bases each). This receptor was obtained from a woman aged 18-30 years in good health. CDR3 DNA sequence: TGTGCCAGCAGTTACGGGGGTTTCGGAGAGACCCAGTACTTC. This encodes CASSYGGFGETQYF.